This T cell receptor beta chain is drawn from a study of shared clonotypes between healthy human individuals. Note on this clone: The antigen remains undetermined.

Whole-study results and caveats: Read depth was anticipated to influence clonotype sharing among donors.

Produced via immunoSEQ multiplex PCR; TCRdb's table is partial and in-frame only. In the table there are about 480,000 clones, about four fifths of which are singletons. The donors were all Caucasian adults (living in Nashville, Tennessee). The CDR3 loop spans 14 amino acids. The ends lost 0 bases at V and 7 bases at J; junction bases unmatched: 6. Germline V gives CDR1 MNHNY, CDR2 SVGAGI (reference sequence). The chain joins TRBV6-6 to TRBJ2-7, with 7 bases aligning to TRBD2. Sequenced: PBMCs. The sequence was obtained from a middle-aged woman in good health. Some clones in this sample may be carry-over from other donors' samples. Written as DNA, the CDR3 is TGTGCCAGCAGTTACTCGGGCCAGCGGGGTGAGCAGTACTTC. It encodes CASSYSGQRGEQYF.